Described below is a single TCR beta chain sequence and its context. This sample was included in a study of T cells expressing NK-cell markers. TCRdb reprocessed the 5' RACE reads and reports one entry per CDR3 protein, with no DNA. This sample's clone table lists hundreds of thousands of distinct CDR3 sequences. Germline CDR1 and CDR2: KGHSH and LQKENI. The CDR3 is 14 amino acids. The sequenced sample was blood T cells: a sorted CD56 or NKG2C T cell subset, CD4+ or CD8+ T cells, or bulk PBMC T cells (not recorded which). The gene calls are TRBV18 and TRBJ2-7; TCRdb returns TRBD1, unconfirmable since there is no DNA. The sequence was obtained from a man aged 18 to 29 in good health. The CDR3 region is CASSPGTGHHEQYF.